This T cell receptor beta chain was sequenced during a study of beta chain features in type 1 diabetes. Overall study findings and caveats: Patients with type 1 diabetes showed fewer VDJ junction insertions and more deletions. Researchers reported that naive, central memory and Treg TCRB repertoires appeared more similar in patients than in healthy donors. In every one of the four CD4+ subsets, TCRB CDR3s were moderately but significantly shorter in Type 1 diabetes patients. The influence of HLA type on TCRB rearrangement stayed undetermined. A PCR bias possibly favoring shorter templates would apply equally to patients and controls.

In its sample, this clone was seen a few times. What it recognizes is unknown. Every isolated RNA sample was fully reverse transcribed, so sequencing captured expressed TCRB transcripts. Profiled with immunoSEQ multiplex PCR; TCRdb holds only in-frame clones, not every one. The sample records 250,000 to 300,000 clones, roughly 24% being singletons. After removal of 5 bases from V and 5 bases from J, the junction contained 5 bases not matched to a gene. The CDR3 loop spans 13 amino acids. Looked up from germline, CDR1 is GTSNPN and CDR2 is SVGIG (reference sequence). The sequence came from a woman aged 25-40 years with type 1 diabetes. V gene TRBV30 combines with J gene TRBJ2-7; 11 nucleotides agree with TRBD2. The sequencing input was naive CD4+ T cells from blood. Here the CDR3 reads CAWRLAGSHEQYF. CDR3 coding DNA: TGTGCCTGGCGACTAGCGGGAAGCCACGAGCAGTACTTC.